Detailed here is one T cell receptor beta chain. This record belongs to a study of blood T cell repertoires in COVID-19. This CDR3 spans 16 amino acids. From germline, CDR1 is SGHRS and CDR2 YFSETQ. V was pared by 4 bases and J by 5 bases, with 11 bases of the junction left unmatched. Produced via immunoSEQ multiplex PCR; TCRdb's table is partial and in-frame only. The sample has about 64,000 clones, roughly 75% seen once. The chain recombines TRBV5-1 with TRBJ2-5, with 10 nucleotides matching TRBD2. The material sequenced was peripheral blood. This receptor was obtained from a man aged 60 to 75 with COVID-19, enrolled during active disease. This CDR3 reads CASSPGLAEGFETQYF. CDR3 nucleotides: TGCGCCAGCAGCCCCGGACTAGCGGAGGGTTTTGAGACCCAGTACTTC.